This T cell receptor (beta chain) originates from a study of shared clonotypes between healthy human individuals (TCRdb year 2020). Regarding the complete study: Three men and a couple of women, aged 18 to 49 years, made up the cohort. To estimate repertoire size and how much clonotypes are shared between individuals, the study performed deep sequencing of blood TCR repertoires from 4 to 6 healthy adults. For each donor, CD4 naive and CD4 memory were each given three plates, CD8 naive was given two plates, and CD8 memory was given one plate. Leukapheresis yielded between about 0.94 and 10 billion PBMCs per donor. To increase sequencing depth and limit assay-specific biases, different laboratories used diverse techniques to prepare libraries and sequence TCR repertoires.

Using the deep immunoSEQ assay, TCR CDR3 regions were amplified from genomic DNA by multiplex PCR. Extracted genomic DNA from each cell subset was spread evenly across all wells of several immunoSEQ 96-well plates, with each plate serving as a replicate. For sorted subsets, approximately 0.2 ug of genomic DNA, equivalent to tens of thousands of T cell genomes, went into each replicate PCR. Purified libraries were quantified with a Qubit 3.0 fluorometer, sized on a Bioanalyzer 2100, and re-quantified with the KAPA Library Quantification kit. Every immunoSEQ 96-well plate was sequenced on a dedicated single-read 150-cycle Illumina NextSeq 550 flow cell. From the authors' description of their analysis: The immunoSEQ output contained only junctional sequences without quality scores, so filtering could not match that applied to full-length reads. To assign V/J genes and CDR3, sequences were annotated against IMGT germline references using PyIR, a Python wrapper for IgBLAST v1.9. Reads were filtered out if the reads had weak V/J assignments (E-value above 1e-6), no CDR3, stop codons, out-of-frame junctions, or ambiguous translated residues. A V3J clonotype was defined by an identical inferred V gene, J gene, and CDR3 amino acid sequence. The percentage overlap between two repertoires was calculated by dividing the number of shared unique clonotypes by the size of the smaller repertoire. Repertoire richness was assessed with RTK rarefaction, the Chao1 estimator, and Recon v2.1 estimates of unobserved clonotypes. OLGA was used to compute generation probabilities for all TCRbeta clonotypes that the gDNA method yielded from several donors. The immuneACCESS repertoire file appears here via TCRdb, limited to in-frame rearrangements. These files lack a portion of the clones; in checked studies, under half of the deficit traces to unresolved V genes, and the cause of the others is not known. V and J calls and clone size are as listed in that table; D and trimming were resolved from the DNA. The sample contains approximately 2,200,000 clones, about 93% of them found a single time. The ten largest clones add up to 1.5% to 2% of the sample.

CD8 naive samples consisted of CD45RO-negative cells that were positively selected for CCR7, yielding a CD45RA+CCR7+ population without TemRA cells. Healthy HIV-negative adults with no recently reported acute infections or vaccinations were included as donors. Only Caucasian adults living in Nashville, Tennessee, USA were represented among the donors. Blood was obtained by leukapheresis, after which PBMCs were separated by Ficoll-Histopaque density gradient centrifugation and cryopreserved in liquid nitrogen vapor phase. Purity and quantity of every magnetically sorted T cell population were checked by analytical flow cytometry. From each sorted fraction, genomic DNA was isolated and quantified by UV absorbance on a Nanodrop 2000c. From cysteine to phenylalanine, the CDR3 is 16 amino acids long. The DNA shown is the 48-base CDR3, in frame from base 1. The trim is 7 bases for V and 0 bases for J, with a gap of 18 bases between the germline ends. Based on the germline V gene (reference sequence), the CDR1 and CDR2 sequences are LNHDA and SQIVND.

Here is what the overall study found, with its caveats: Sampling was restricted to blood, and TCR repertoires in tissues likely differ from the TCR repertoires found in blood. Pairwise subsampling led to the expectation that sequencing depth would affect the degree of clonotype sharing among donors. About 5% of naive CD4, 3.5% of naive CD8, approximately 2% of memory CD4, and about 0.4% of memory CD8 clonotypes were shared across several donors. Because the study included only a small number of donors, the genetic and exposure-history diversity represented was limited. Incomplete sequencing was indicated by rarefaction of sorted-subset datasets, despite the large sequencing depth. Compared with non-shared clonotypes, clonotypes shared by all four sorted-subset donors had higher generation probabilities. Naive subsets generally had larger estimated clonotype richness than memory subsets did.

In the case of this clone: There is no known antigen for this receptor. No much larger clone is present one base from it, and per-base qualities are unavailable.

The chain uses TRBV19 and TRBJ1-2, and TRBD1 may be the D gene, going by 5 matching bases. Sample: naive CD8+ T cells from PBMCs. The intended sense of this specimen's cell subset or site label: CD45RA+CCR7+. The sequence came from a man aged 18 to 29 in good health. Some clones in this sample may be carry-over from other donors' samples. The CDR3 has the sequence CASTPGRQLPNYGYTF. The DNA sequence is given as TGTGCCAGTACTCCGGGGCGGCAGCTACCTAACTATGGCTACACCTTC.